The sequence of this T cell receptor beta chain was determined in a study of technical replicates of blood from several donors. J gave up 0 bases and V 0 bases, and 7 bases lay outside the gene matches. CDR1 and CDR2 from the germline V gene are SGHTA and FQGNSA. The CDR3 covers 17 residues. Produced via immunoSEQ multiplex PCR; TCRdb's table is partial and in-frame only. The table shows roughly 66,000 clones, with about 90% occurring only once. The receptor was derived from a human donor in good health. Some clones in this sample may be carry-over from other donors' samples. The chain combines TRBV7-2 with TRBJ2-7, with TRBD2 identical over 8 bases. The source material was PBMCs. The CDR3 loop is CASSLAGLGLASYEQYF. CDR3 bases: TGTGCCAGCAGCTTAGCGGGGCTAGGACTAGCCTCCTACGAGCAGTACTTC.